The present entry profiles one TCR beta chain with its context. With a much larger clone just one base away, this may be a read error. The CDR3 carries no conserved terminal phenylalanine or tryptophan, so it likely arises from a read error. V was clipped by 3 bases and J by 5 bases; unmatched bases: 8. Per germline, CDR1 SGHVS and CDR2 FQNEAQ. The CDR3 is 15 residues long. The data derive from a study of T cells in Graves' hyperthyroidism and ophthalmopathy. TCR beta CDR3 region amplification was performed from RNA transcripts. The HTBI primer set was used in a first-round RT-PCR of the TCR CDR3. TCRdb used MiXCR to reprocess the multiplex PCR reads, holding one entry per CDR3 protein. The sample yields hundreds of thousands of distinct CDR3 sequences, roughly 32% seen once. Fresh 10 ml peripheral blood yielded PBMCs.

The sample taken for sequencing was blood. The V gene is TRBV7-8, the J gene TRBJ2-7, with 9 bases fitting TRBD1. The source of this sequence is a woman in her thirties or forties with Graves' hyperthyroidism. The CDR3 DNA follows: TGTGCCAGCAGCTTCATTGGGACAGGGTCGGACGAGCAGTACCTC. Amino acid sequence: CASSFIGTGSDEQYL.